The clone carrying this T cell receptor (beta chain) was counted between two and nine times. This record belongs to a study of blood T cell repertoires in COVID-19. The wider study: The United States, Italy and Spain provided the acute and convalescent COVID-19 samples. PBMCs, B-cell-depleted T cells, or T cells were the source of the cDNA or gDNA that made up the material.

V was clipped by 1 base and J by 8 bases, with 21 bases between them. This CDR3 comprises 17 residues. The germline V gene has CDR1 LNHNV and CDR2 YYDKDF (reference sequence). Under the authors' procedure: For nucleated cells, counts were estimated from reference gene primer amplification. Sequencing was performed with immunoSEQ multiplex PCR; in TCRdb, only in-frame clones are kept and a portion is missing. The V and J calls and the clone size are those of that table, but D and trimming were determined from the DNA. The sample includes 80,000 to 90,000 clones, around nine tenths of them seen just once.

The sample consisted of peripheral blood. The chain employs TRBV15 and TRBJ2-1, with D maybe TRBD2 (6 bases). The clonotype comes from a man in his forties or fifties with acute or convalescent COVID-19. This CDR3 reads CATSRGVLAGGIDEQFF. The CDR3 nucleotides are TGTGCCACCAGCAGAGGAGTCCTAGCAGGAGGGATCGATGAGCAGTTCTTC.